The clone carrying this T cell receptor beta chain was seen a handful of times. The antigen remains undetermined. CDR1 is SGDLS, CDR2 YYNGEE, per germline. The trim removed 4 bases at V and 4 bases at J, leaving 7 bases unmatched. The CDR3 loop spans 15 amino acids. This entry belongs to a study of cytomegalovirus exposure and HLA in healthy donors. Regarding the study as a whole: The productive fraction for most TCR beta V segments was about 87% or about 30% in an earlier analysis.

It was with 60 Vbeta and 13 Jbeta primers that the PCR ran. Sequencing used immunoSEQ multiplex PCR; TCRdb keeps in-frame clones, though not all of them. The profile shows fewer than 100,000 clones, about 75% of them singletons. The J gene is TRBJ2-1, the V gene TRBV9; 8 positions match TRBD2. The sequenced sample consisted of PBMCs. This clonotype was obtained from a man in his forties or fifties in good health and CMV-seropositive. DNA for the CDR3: TGTGCCAGCAGCCCCCCCACGGGAGGGTACAATGAGCAGTTCTTC. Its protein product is CASSPPTGGYNEQFF.